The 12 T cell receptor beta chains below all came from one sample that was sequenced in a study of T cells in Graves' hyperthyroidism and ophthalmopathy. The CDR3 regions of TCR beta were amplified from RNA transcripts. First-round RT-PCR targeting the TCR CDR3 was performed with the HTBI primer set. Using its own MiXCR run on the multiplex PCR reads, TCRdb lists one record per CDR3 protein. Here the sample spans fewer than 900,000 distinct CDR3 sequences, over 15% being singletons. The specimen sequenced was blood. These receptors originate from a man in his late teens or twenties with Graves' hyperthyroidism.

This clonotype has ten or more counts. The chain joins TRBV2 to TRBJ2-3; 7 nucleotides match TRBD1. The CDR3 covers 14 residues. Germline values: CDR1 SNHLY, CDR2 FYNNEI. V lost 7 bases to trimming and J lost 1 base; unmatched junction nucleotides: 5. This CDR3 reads CASMTGQGTDTQYF. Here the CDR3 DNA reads TGTGCCAGCATGACTGGACAGGGCACAGATACGCAGTATTTT.

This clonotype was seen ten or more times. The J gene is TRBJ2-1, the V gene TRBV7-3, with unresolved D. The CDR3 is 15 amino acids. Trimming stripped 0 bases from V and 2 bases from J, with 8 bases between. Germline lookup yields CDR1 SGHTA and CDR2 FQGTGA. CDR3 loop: CASSLTYAPYNEQFF. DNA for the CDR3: TGTGCCAGCAGCTTAACGTACGCACCCTACAATGAGCAGTTCTTC.

CDR3 bases: TGTGCCACGCGGACAGGAGAGAACACCGGGGAGCTGTTTTTT. It yields the protein CATRTGENTGELFF. The chain uses TRBV24-1 and TRBJ2-2; 7 bases are shared with TRBD1. The CDR3 runs to 14 residues. Germline V gene data show CDR1 as KGHDR and CDR2 as SFDVKD. Trimming at V came to 10 bases and at J to 1 base, leaving 5 bases not matched to a gene.

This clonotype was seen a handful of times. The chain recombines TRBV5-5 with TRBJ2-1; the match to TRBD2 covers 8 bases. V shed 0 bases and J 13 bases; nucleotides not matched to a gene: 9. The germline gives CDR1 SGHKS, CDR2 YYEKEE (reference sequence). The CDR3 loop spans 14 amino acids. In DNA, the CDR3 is TGTGCCAGCAGCTTGGAGGCTAGCGGGCGGGTACAGTTCTTC. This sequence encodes CASSLEASGRVQFF.

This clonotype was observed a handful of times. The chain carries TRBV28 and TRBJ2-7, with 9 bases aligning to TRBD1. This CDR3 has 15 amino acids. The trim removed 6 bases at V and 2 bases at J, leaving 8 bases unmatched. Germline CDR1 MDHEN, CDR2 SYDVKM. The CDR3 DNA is TGTGCCAGCAGACGGACAGGGGTTGCTCCCTACGAGCAGTACTTC. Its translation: CASRRTGVAPYEQYF.

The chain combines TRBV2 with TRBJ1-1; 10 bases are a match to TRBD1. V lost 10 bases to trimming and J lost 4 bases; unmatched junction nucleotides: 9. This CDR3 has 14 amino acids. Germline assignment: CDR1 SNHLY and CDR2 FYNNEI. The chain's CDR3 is CAIRDRGLGTEAFF. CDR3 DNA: TGTGCCATCCGGGACAGGGGATTAGGCACTGAAGCTTTCTTT.

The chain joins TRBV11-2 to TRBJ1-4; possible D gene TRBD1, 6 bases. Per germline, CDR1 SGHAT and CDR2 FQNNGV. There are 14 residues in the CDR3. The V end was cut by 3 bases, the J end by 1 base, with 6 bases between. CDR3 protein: CASSLDRTNEKLFF. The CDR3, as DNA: TGTGCCAGCAGCTTGGACAGAACTAATGAAAAACTGTTTTTT.

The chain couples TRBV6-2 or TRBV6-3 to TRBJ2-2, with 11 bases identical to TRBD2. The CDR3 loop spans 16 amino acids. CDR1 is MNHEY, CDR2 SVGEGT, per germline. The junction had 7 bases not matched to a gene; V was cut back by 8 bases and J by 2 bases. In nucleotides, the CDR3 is TGTGCCAGCCGGCCCCTAGCGGGAGGAAACACCGGGGAGCTGTTTTTT. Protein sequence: CASRPLAGGNTGELFF.

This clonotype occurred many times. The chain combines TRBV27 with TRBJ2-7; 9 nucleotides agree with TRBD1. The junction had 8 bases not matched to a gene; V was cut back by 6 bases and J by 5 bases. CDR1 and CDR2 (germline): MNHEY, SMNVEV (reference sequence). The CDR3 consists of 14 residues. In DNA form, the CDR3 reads TGTGCCAGCAGCCTGGGACAGGGAAGTAACGAGCAGTACTTC. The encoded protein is CASSLGQGSNEQYF.

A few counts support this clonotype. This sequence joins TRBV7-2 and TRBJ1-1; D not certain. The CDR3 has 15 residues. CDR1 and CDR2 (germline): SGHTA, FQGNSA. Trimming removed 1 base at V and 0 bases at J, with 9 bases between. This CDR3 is CASSLGGALNTEAFF. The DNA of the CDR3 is TGTGCCAGCAGCTTAGGGGGAGCATTGAACACTGAAGCTTTCTTT. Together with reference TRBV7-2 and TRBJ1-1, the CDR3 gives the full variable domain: GAGVSQSPSNKVTEKGKDVELRCDPISGHTALYWYRQSLGQGLEFLIYFQGNSAPDKSGLPSDRFSAERTGGSVSTLTIQRTQQEDSAVYLCASSLGGALNTEAFFGQGTRLTVV.

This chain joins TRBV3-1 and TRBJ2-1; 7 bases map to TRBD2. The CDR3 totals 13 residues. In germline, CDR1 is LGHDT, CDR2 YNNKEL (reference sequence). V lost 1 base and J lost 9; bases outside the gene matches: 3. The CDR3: CASSQGTRVEQFF. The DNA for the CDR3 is TGTGCCAGCAGCCAAGGGACTAGGGTTGAGCAGTTCTTC.

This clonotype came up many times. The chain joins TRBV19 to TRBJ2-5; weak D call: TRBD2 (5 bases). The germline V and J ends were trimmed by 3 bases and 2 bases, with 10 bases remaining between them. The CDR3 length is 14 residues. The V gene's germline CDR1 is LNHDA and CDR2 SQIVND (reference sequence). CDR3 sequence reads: CASSILSGQETQYF. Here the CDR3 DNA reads TGTGCCAGTAGTATTCTCAGCGGACAAGAGACCCAGTACTTC.